This T cell receptor (beta chain) was observed in a study of T cells in localized non-small cell lung cancer. The study, taken as a whole, reports: A higher density of T cells in blood coincided with extended overall survival.

Only in-frame clones appear in the TCRdb table, and some are missing; sequencing was by immunoSEQ multiplex PCR. The sample includes 45,000 to 60,000 clones, 75% to 90% of them seen just once. Worth noting for this clone: Antigen: not known.

There are 16 residues in the CDR3. Germline values: CDR1 SGHTA, CDR2 FQGNSA. The V end lost 4 bases, the J end lost 5 bases, and 20 bases lay between the germline ends. This sequence joins TRBV7-2 and TRBJ2-5; D may be TRBD2 (7 bases). The sequence was obtained from a woman aged 35 to 69 with stage I lung adenocarcinoma. The sample was peripheral blood, taken before any cancer treatment. CDR3 loop: CASSSLWGGLGETQYF. In DNA form, the CDR3 reads TGTGCCAGCAGCTCACTTTGGGGGGGCTTAGGGGAGACCCAGTACTTC.